The 32 T cell receptor beta chains in this list originate from one sample, sequenced in a study of T-cell reconstitution after alpha-beta-depleted transplantation in children listed by TCRdb under 2016. The library relied on PCR. Sequencing took place on an Illumina HiSeq 2500. TCR libraries were prepared with molecular barcoding, using unique molecular identifiers to normalize TCRbeta repertoire quantification. TCRdb ran its own pipeline on the public reads, namely fastp trimming at Q25 and MiXCR clone calling, and kept in-frame beta chains. When rows share a CDR3 protein, they turn into one entry using the most common DNA and genes. Recorded for this sample are a few hundred thousand distinct CDR3 sequences; under 20% of them occurred a single time. Jointly, the top ten make up 25% to 35% of the sample. Taken with the paper, the label for treatment or condition translates to: allogeneic hematopoietic cell transplantation with graft depleted of TCRalphabeta T cells and CD19 B cells.

The sequencing used PBMCs, mostly from graft donor cells, collected 360 days after TCRalphabeta/CD19-depleted stem cell transplant. The receptors were sampled from a boy in the first two years of life who had a stem cell transplant for Wiskott-Aldrich syndrome, so the T cells may come from the graft donor.

This rearrangement joins TRBV7-2 to TRBJ2-7, with 7 bases lining up with TRBD1. The CDR3 has 15 residues. Germline V lookup: CDR1 SGHTA, CDR2 FQGNSA. After removal of 1 base from V and 7 bases from J, the junction contained 10 bases not matched to a gene. Here the CDR3 DNA reads TGTGCCAGCAGCTTAGTACAGGGGCAGGTCGGGGAGCAGTACTTC. It translates to CASSLVQGQVGEQYF.

This clonotype appeared many times. The chain uses TRBV7-9 and TRBJ1-1, with D maybe TRBD1 (6 bases). V lost 1 base and J lost 3, with 18 bases in between. Germline lookup yields CDR1 SEHNR and CDR2 FQNEAQ (reference sequence). The CDR3 spans 17 residues. The CDR3 bases are TGTGCCAGCAGCTTAGTACTTATGCTGGGACACTACACTGAAGCTTTCTTT. Translated, it gives CASSLVLMLGHYTEAFF.

The V and J genes are TRBV19 and TRBJ2-1; tentative D call: TRBD1 (5 bases). V gave up 5 bases and J gave up 5 bases, with 22 bases separating them. This CDR3 contains 17 residues. Germline values: CDR1 LNHDA, CDR2 SQIVND (reference sequence). Here the CDR3 DNA reads TGTGCCAGTAGTGCCTGGATGACAGCAACTACTAACAATGAGCAGTTCTTC. It specifies CASSAWMTATTNNEQFF. Full variable domain (outside the CDR3, taken from reference TRBV19 and TRBJ2-1): DGGITQSPKYLFRKEGQNVTLSCEQNLNHDAMYWYRQDPGQGLRLIYYSQIVNDFQKGDIAEGYSVSREKKESFPLTVTSAQKNPTAFYLCASSAWMTATTNNEQFFGPGTRLTVL.

The chain links TRBV9 to TRBJ2-7; D gene unclear. V was trimmed by 0 bases and J by 2 bases, leaving 12 bases between them. Germline values: CDR1 SGDLS, CDR2 YYNGEE. This CDR3 has 15 amino acids. CDR3 DNA: TGTGCCAGCAGCGTAGCCCCTCTTTACACCTACGAGCAGTACTTC. It is translated as CASSVAPLYTYEQYF. The full variable domain, rest sourced from reference TRBV9 and TRBJ2-7, is DSGVTQTPKHLITATGQRVTLRCSPRSGDLSVYWYQQSLDQGLQFLIQYYNGEERAKGNILERFSAQQFPDLHSELNLSSLELGDSALYFCASSVAPLYTYEQYFGPGTRLTVT.

This clonotype showed up just a few times. This chain connects TRBV20-1 to TRBJ2-7; maybe TRBD1 (6 bases). This CDR3 has 13 residues. CDR1 is DFQATT, CDR2 SNEGSKA, per germline (reference sequence). V was cut by 3 bases and J by 3 bases, with 12 bases left in between. The CDR3 DNA reads TGCAGTGCTAGTTTCGGACAGCTCTACGAGCAGTACTTC. This encodes CSASFGQLYEQYF.

The chain is built from TRBV14 and TRBJ1-2, with D uncertain. Germline CDR1 reads SGHDN; CDR2 reads FVKESK. The CDR3 spans 14 residues. The V end lost 1 base, the J end lost 1 base, and 7 bases lay between the germline ends. The CDR3 DNA follows: TGTGCCAGCAGCCAAGTTAGGAATAACTATGGCTACACCTTC. It specifies CASSQVRNNYGYTF. The variable domain in full, with the rest retrieved from reference TRBV14 and TRBJ1-2, is EAGVTQFPSHSVIEKGQTVTLRCDPISGHDNLYWYRRVMGKEIKFLLHFVKESKQDESGMPNNRFLAERTGGTYSTLKVQPAELEDSGVYFCASSQVRNNYGYTFGSGTRLTVV.

V usage is TRBV29-1 and J usage is TRBJ2-4; 8 bases are shared with TRBD1. CDR1 SQVTM and CDR2 ANQGSEA come from the germline V gene. The CDR3 is made up of 15 amino acids. Trimming at V came to 3 bases and at J to 3 bases, leaving 7 bases not matched to a gene. The CDR3: CSVEWGGQGKNIQYF. For the CDR3, the DNA is TGCAGCGTTGAGTGGGGTGGACAGGGCAAAAACATTCAGTACTTC.

This chain links TRBV11-2 with TRBJ2-4; tentatively, D is TRBD2 (6 bases). The CDR3 covers 18 residues. Looked up from germline, CDR1 is SGHAT and CDR2 is FQNNGV. V was clipped by 2 bases and J by 6 bases, with 23 bases between them. CDR3 protein: CASSLISWGGVVRNIQYF. In nucleotides, the CDR3 is TGTGCCAGCAGCTTAATTAGTTGGGGCGGGGTAGTCCGAAACATTCAGTACTTC.

The chain uses TRBV12-5 and TRBJ2-3, with D maybe TRBD2 (6 bases). The CDR3 is 18 residues long. V lost 1 base and J 7 bases, leaving 24 bases between the germline ends. Germline CDR1 and CDR2: LGHNT and FRNRAP. CDR3 in DNA: TGTGCTAGTGGTTTGGGGAATTGGACAAGGCTAAGGACTAATACGCAGTATTTT. Encoded protein: CASGLGNWTRLRTNTQYF.

This clonotype was observed a few times. This sequence joins TRBV29-1 and TRBJ2-3; 7 bases line up with TRBD1. V gave up 4 bases and J gave up 5 bases; unmatched junction bases: 12. The V gene's germline CDR1 is SQVTM and CDR2 ANQGSEA. CDR3 size: 15 residues. CDR3 sequence (DNA): TGCAGCGTTGCGGGGACAGTCCCTTCACAAGATACGCAGTATTTT. Translating it yields CSVAGTVPSQDTQYF.

The rearrangement uses TRBV7-9 and TRBJ2-3, with 7 nucleotides matching TRBD1. Germline lookup yields CDR1 SEHNR and CDR2 FQNEAQ (reference sequence). Trimming cost V 6 bases and J 3 bases; bases outside gene matches: 9. This CDR3 is 15 amino acids long. The CDR3, as DNA: TGTGCCAGCAGGATTTGGAGACAGGGAACAGATACGCAGTATTTT. Protein sequence: CASRIWRQGTDTQYF.

This chain joins TRBV4-1 and TRBJ1-4, with 8 bases identical to TRBD1. CDR3 size: 16 residues. Trimming at V came to 2 bases and at J to 5 bases, leaving 7 bases not matched to a gene. Germline CDR1 is MGHRA and CDR2 is YSYEKL. Here the CDR3 reads CASSQTLTGGNEKLFF. The CDR3 bases are TGCGCCAGCAGCCAAACCCTAACAGGGGGAAATGAAAAACTGTTTTTT.

The chain joins TRBV11-1 to TRBJ2-3; D call uncertain. The V end was cut by 5 bases, the J end by 4 bases, with 25 bases between. CDR1 is SGHAT and CDR2 is FQDESV in the germline V gene (reference sequence). The CDR3 contains 18 residues. The chain's CDR3 is CASSPPPRVGFRPDTQYF. The DNA of the CDR3 is TGTGCCAGCAGCCCCCCACCAAGGGTCGGCTTTAGGCCAGATACGCAGTATTTT.

A few counts support this clonotype. This sequence joins TRBV10-3 and TRBJ2-1; D not resolved. The V and J ends lost 2 bases and 0 bases respectively, with 11 bases between them. This CDR3 contains 16 residues. The V gene's germline CDR1 is ENHRY and CDR2 SYGVKD. The CDR3 region is CAISEEEKDSYNEQFF. The CDR3 coding sequence is TGTGCCATCAGTGAGGAGGAAAAGGACTCCTACAATGAGCAGTTCTTC.

The table lists this clonotype with many counts. This chain links TRBV4-3 with TRBJ2-7; D might be TRBD2 (5 bases). The CDR3 covers 14 residues. V shed 3 bases and J shed 0 bases, with 9 bases lying between them. Germline CDR1 is LGHNA and CDR2 is YSLEER. CDR3 in amino acids: CASSQGARSYEQYF. CDR3 DNA: TGCGCCAGCAGCCAGGGAGCGCGCTCCTACGAGCAGTACTTC.

The gene calls are TRBV12-3 or TRBV12-4 and TRBJ2-4, with D tentatively TRBD1 (6 bases). Trimming shortened V by 4 bases and J by 2 bases, and 12 bases separated the two germline ends. This CDR3 has 15 residues. CDR3 sequence reads: CASSYGDRTKNIQYF. CDR3 nucleotides: TGTGCCAGCAGTTATGGAGACAGGACCAAAAACATTCAGTACTTC.

This chain joins TRBV7-9 and TRBJ2-3; the match to TRBD1 covers 7 bases. V lost 5 bases and J lost 5; bases outside the gene matches: 13. Germline V gene data show CDR1 as SEHNR and CDR2 as FQNEAQ (reference sequence). The CDR3 loop spans 16 amino acids. The CDR3 sequence: CASSRLTGPTGDTQYF. DNA for the CDR3: TGTGCCAGCAGCCGCCTGACAGGGCCCACAGGAGATACGCAGTATTTT.

This clonotype has at least ten counts. The chain couples TRBV13 to TRBJ2-7; D gene ambiguous. The germline V gene encodes CDR1 PRHDT and CDR2 FYEKMQ (reference sequence). V lost 4 bases and J lost 7, with 8 bases in between. The CDR3 covers 11 residues. The CDR3 spells CASSWISEQYF. In DNA, the CDR3 is TGTGCCAGCAGCTGGATATCTGAGCAGTACTTC. Filled out from reference TRBV13 and TRBJ2-7, the complete variable domain reads AAGVIQSPRHLIKEKRETATLKCYPIPRHDTVYWYQQGPGQDPQFLISFYEKMQSDKGSIPDRFSAQQFSDYHSELNMSSLELGDSALYFCASSWISEQYFGPGTRLTVT.

The V and J genes are TRBV25-1 and TRBJ2-3; unclear D gene. V was shortened by 1 base and J by 1 base, with 12 bases between the two germline ends. From germline, CDR1 is MGHDK and CDR2 SYGVNS. There are 16 residues in the CDR3. The CDR3 here is CASSEWWDSGTDTQYF. As DNA, the CDR3 is TGTGCCAGCAGTGAATGGTGGGATTCCGGCACAGATACGCAGTATTTT. Together with reference TRBV25-1 and TRBJ2-3, the CDR3 gives the full variable domain: EADIYQTPRYLVIGTGKKITLECSQTMGHDKMYWYQQDPGMELHLIHYSYGVNSTEKGDLSSESTVSRIRTEHFPLTLESARPSHTSQYLCASSEWWDSGTDTQYFGPGTRLTVL.

The chain carries TRBV11-2 and TRBJ2-7, with no clear D. Trimming stripped 3 bases from V and 3 bases from J, with 15 bases between. CDR3 length: 15 residues. Germline CDR1 SGHAT, CDR2 FQNNGV. CDR3 bases: TGTGCCAGCAGCTTTAGGTCGTGGACGAACTACGAGCAGTACTTC. This codes for CASSFRSWTNYEQYF.

The V gene is TRBV30, the J gene TRBJ2-3; D gene unclear. V was cut by 0 bases and J by 7 bases, with 8 bases left in between. Per germline, CDR1 GTSNPN and CDR2 SVGIG (reference sequence). The length of the CDR3 is 12 residues. CDR3 sequence: CAWSVLVNTQYF. The CDR3 coding sequence is TGTGCCTGGAGTGTACTTGTGAATACGCAGTATTTT.

This clonotype was observed a few times. The rearrangement uses TRBV18 and TRBJ2-1; D ambiguous. This CDR3 spans 15 amino acids. CDR1 and CDR2 (germline): KGHSH, LQKENI. With 3 bases removed from V and 1 base from J, the gap between germline ends came to 10 bases. CDR3 protein: CASSPSIVSYNEQFF. The CDR3 nucleotides read TGTGCCAGCTCACCTAGTATAGTATCCTACAATGAGCAGTTCTTC.

V gene TRBV18 combines with J gene TRBJ2-1; D remains unclear. Germline CDR1 is KGHSH and CDR2 is LQKENI. CDR3 size: 12 residues. Trimming stripped 2 bases from V and 11 bases from J, with 10 bases between. The CDR3, as DNA: TGTGCCAGCTCACCAGGCGCGGAGAAGCAGTTCTTC. This sequence encodes CASSPGAEKQFF.

The sample holds a few counts of this clonotype. The chain has TRBV7-9 and TRBJ2-1; D not certain. V lost 3 bases and J 4 bases, leaving 10 bases between the germline ends. Germline CDR1 and CDR2: SEHNR and FQNEAQ (reference sequence). CDR3 length: 14 amino acids. CDR3 sequence: CASSFSHRYNEQFF. CDR3 nucleotides: TGTGCCAGCAGCTTCTCGCACAGATACAATGAGCAGTTCTTC.

In its sample, this clonotype was seen a few times. V usage is TRBV5-1 and J usage is TRBJ2-1; D unresolved. Per germline, CDR1 SGHRS and CDR2 YFSETQ. V lost 4 bases and J lost 4, with 15 bases in between. The CDR3 covers 15 residues. CDR3 loop: CASSVGPSGYNEQFF. In DNA form, the CDR3 reads TGCGCCAGCAGCGTAGGGCCTTCTGGTTACAATGAGCAGTTCTTC.

This clonotype was observed a handful of times. V gene TRBV28 combines with J gene TRBJ2-3; D gene ambiguous. The V gene lost 6 bases and the J gene lost 6 bases, with 16 bases spanning the gap. This CDR3 has 14 amino acids. From germline, CDR1 is MDHEN and CDR2 SYDVKM. CDR3 sequence reads: CASSSGLLGDTQYF. CDR3 DNA: TGTGCCAGCAGCTCAGGCCTGCTGGGGGATACGCAGTATTTT.

Ten or more counts support this clonotype. This rearrangement joins TRBV6-1 to TRBJ2-2; 7 nucleotides line up with TRBD1. The junction had 4 bases not matched to a gene; V was cut back by 5 bases and J by 1 base. Germline values: CDR1 MNHNS, CDR2 SASEGT. The CDR3 runs to 15 residues. The CDR3: CASSHRTGNTGELFF. The CDR3 nucleotides read TGTGCCAGCAGTCATAGGACAGGGAACACCGGGGAGCTGTTTTTT.

This clonotype occurred a few times. The chain links TRBV20-1 to TRBJ2-7; D gene ambiguous. The V gene's germline CDR1 is DFQATT and CDR2 SNEGSKA (reference sequence). With 6 bases removed from V and 6 bases from J, the gap between germline ends came to 15 bases. This CDR3 is 12 amino acids long. CDR3 protein: CSATQYPLEQYF. For the CDR3, the DNA is TGCAGTGCCACTCAGTACCCCCTCGAGCAGTACTTC.

This clonotype was seen a few times. V and J are TRBV5-6 and TRBJ2-1, with a possible D match to TRBD1 (6 bases). Trimming cost V 0 bases and J 0 bases, with 13 bases left between them. Germline lookup yields CDR1 SGHDT and CDR2 YYEEEE. The CDR3 runs to 17 residues. Here the CDR3 reads CASSLEGVIRSYNEQFF. The CDR3 coding sequence is TGTGCCAGCAGCTTGGAGGGGGTTATACGCTCCTACAATGAGCAGTTCTTC.

The V and J genes are TRBV29-1 and TRBJ2-1; no firm D call. Trimming pared 4 bases from V and 3 bases from J, leaving 13 bases between. Germline values: CDR1 SQVTM, CDR2 ANQGSEA. The length of the CDR3 is 14 residues. The DNA of the CDR3 is TGCAGCGTTGCGGGCTCGGCGGTCTACAATGAGCAGTTCTTC. Residues: CSVAGSAVYNEQFF.

J is TRBJ2-2 and V is TRBV7-2; D unclear. Germline V gene lookup returns CDR1 SGHTA and CDR2 FQGNSA. V lost 8 bases to trimming and J lost 6 bases, with 13 bases between them. This CDR3 is 13 amino acids long. CDR3 region: CASGPWASGELFF. The CDR3 DNA reads TGTGCCAGCGGACCGTGGGCCTCCGGGGAGCTGTTTTTT.

Only a few counts were recorded for this clonotype. The rearrangement uses TRBV10-3 and TRBJ2-1, with 8 positions matching TRBD1. Trimming cost V 8 bases and J 8 bases; bases outside gene matches: 5. Germline V gene sequence: CDR1 ENHRY, CDR2 SYGVKD. The CDR3 spans 12 residues. The chain's CDR3 is CAIQGARYEQFF. In nucleotides, the CDR3 is TGTGCCATCCAGGGGGCTAGGTATGAGCAGTTCTTC.